This T cell receptor (beta chain) was found in a study of OX40 agonist ivuxolimab in advanced cancers. Study-level background: The costimulatory receptor OX40 (CD134) was targeted by ivuxolimab, a fully human IgG2 agonistic monoclonal antibody. Prior anti-PD-1, anti-PD-L1 or anti-CTLA-4 therapy was permitted, and 40% to 50% of dose-escalation patients had received checkpoint inhibitors. The monotherapy dose-escalation portion (N of about 50 patients) of the phase I ivuxolimab trial is reported in the paper. Of the approximately 50 dose-escalation patients, hepatocellular carcinoma was present in around 20, melanoma in approximately 15, renal cell carcinoma in 9 and head and neck cancer in 9. The dose-escalation cohort was about 86% male with a mean age of roughly 62 years, ranging from roughly 20 to 85. Intravenous ivuxolimab was administered to patients every 2 weeks at six dose levels: 0.01, 0.1, 0.3, 1.5, 3 and 10 mg/kg. Three dose-escalation patients achieved partial responses, one with hepatocellular carcinoma and two with cutaneous melanoma. The purpose of peripheral TCRbeta sequencing was to test whether ivuxolimab changed TCR sequence diversity and led to clonal T-cell expansion.

To sequence the TCRbeta CDR3 region, genomic DNA was isolated from the sorted cells. The immunoSEQ Assay was used for sequencing of TCRbeta CDR3 regions. The source is immuneACCESS, and TCRdb retained only in-frame sequences with V and J called. Part of the clones is not carried over; for the studies checked, unresolved V genes explain less than half of this, and the remainder is unexplained. This sample is represented by 37,000 or so clones; about four fifths of them were singletons. Jointly, the top ten make up about 1.8% of the sample. Summary of the overall study and its limitations: Low levels of normalized T-cell clonal expansion were also seen in some nonresponding patients. The antigen specificity of the clonally expanded peripheral T cells was not determined. In partial responders in the 0.1-3.0 mg/kg groups, normalized peripheral clonal expansion was found to be among the lowest, especially among CD8+ T cells. After ivuxolimab, more expanded clones were found on average in CD8+ T cells than in CD4+ T cells. At doses of 0.1 to 3.0 mg/kg, clonal expansion of both CD4+ and CD8+ blood T cells was observed from baseline to week 6.

This clone appeared a single time. Its target antigen remains unknown. Qualities for individual bases were not recorded, and no much larger clone is one base off. The trial excluded patients who had a history of autoimmune disease or who were on systemic immunosuppression. In every dose cohort, peripheral blood was drawn for TCR sequencing at baseline, cycle 4 day 1, and cycle 7 day 1. Samples came from an open-label, multicenter, first-in-human phase I dose-escalation trial of ivuxolimab. Adults with locally advanced or metastatic head and neck squamous cell, hepatocellular, melanoma or renal cell carcinoma were enrolled in the trial. Before TCR sequencing, CD4+ T cells and CD8+ T cells were sorted from peripheral blood as separate populations. The CDR3 holds 15 amino acids from the cysteine to the phenylalanine. The only DNA kept is the CDR3, 45 bases in frame from the first base. The germline V gene sets CDR1 to SGHRS and CDR2 to YFSETQ. Germline trimming: 1 base from V, 4 bases from J; junction bases outside gene matches: 5.

Recombination linked TRBV5-1 to TRBJ2-5; TRBD2 aligns with 9 central bases. The input for sequencing was CD4+ or CD8+ T cells sorted from blood, taken in a trial of the OX40 agonist ivuxolimab. The TCR originated in an adult with an advanced solid tumor such as melanoma, head and neck, liver or kidney cancer. In nucleotides, the sequence is TGCGCCAGCAGCTTGCCGGCGGGGGGGGGAGAGACCCAGTACTTC. Its translation reads: CASSLPAGGGETQYF.